This TCR beta chain was observed in a study of blood T cell repertoires in COVID-19. Study information: Sites across the United States, Italy and Spain contributed samples from acute and convalescent COVID-19. PBMCs, B-cell-depleted T cells, or T cells were the source of the cDNA or gDNA that made up the material.

Methods used by the authors: Nucleated cell counts were estimated from reference gene primer amplification. Libraries were prepared by immunoSEQ multiplex PCR; TCRdb keeps only in-frame clonotypes and omits some of them. V and J calls and clone size are copied from that table; D and trimming were computed from the DNA. The table includes over 200,000 clones, around nine tenths detected once. CDR3 length: 12 amino acids. Germline-derived CDR1 and CDR2 are SGHNT and YENEEA. Trimming shortened V by 3 bases and J by 6 bases, and 8 bases separated the two germline ends. The sample was peripheral blood. The chain couples TRBV11-3 to TRBJ1-1, with D maybe TRBD1 (6 bases). The receptor was isolated from a woman in her sixties or seventies with acute or convalescent COVID-19. In DNA form, the CDR3 reads TGTGCCAGCAGCTTCAGGGGCTCTGAAGCTTTCTTT. This encodes CASSFRGSEAFF.